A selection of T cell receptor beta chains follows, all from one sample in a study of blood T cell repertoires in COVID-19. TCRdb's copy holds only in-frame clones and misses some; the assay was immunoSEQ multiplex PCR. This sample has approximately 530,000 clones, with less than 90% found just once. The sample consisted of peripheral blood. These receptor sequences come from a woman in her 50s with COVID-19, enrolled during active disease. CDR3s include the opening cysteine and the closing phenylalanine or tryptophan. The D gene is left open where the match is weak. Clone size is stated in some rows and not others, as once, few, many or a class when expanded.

CDR3 DNA: TGTGCCAGCAGCAGCACCGGGACAGCCATGAACACTGAAGCTTTCTTT; CDR3 protein: CASSSTGTAMNTEAFF; J gene: TRBJ1-1; V gene: TRBV21-1; clone size: NA; D gene: NA
CDR3 DNA: TGTGCCACCAGTGATGCCCGGGACAGCTACACCTTC; CDR3 protein: CATSDARDSYTF; J gene: TRBJ1-2; V gene: TRBV24-1; clone size: NA; D gene: NA
CDR3 DNA: TGTGCCAGCTCACTCGACAGGGCCTATGGCTACACCTTC; CDR3 protein: CASSLDRAYGYTF; J gene: TRBJ1-2; V gene: TRBV18; clone size: NA; D gene: TRBD1
CDR3 DNA: TGTGCCAGCAGCCTCGGGACAGGGCTATTCCGCGAGCAGTACTTC; CDR3 protein: CASSLGTGLFREQYF; J gene: TRBJ2-7; V gene: TRBV27; clone size: NA; D gene: TRBD1
CDR3 DNA: TGTGCCAGCAGCCTGACAGGCCTAGAGGGCAATGAGCAGTTCTTC; CDR3 protein: CASSLTGLEGNEQFF; J gene: TRBJ2-1; V gene: TRBV5-5; clone size: NA; D gene: NA
CDR3 DNA: TGTGCCAGCAGCCCGACAGGGGGCGGTTATGGCTACACCTTC; CDR3 protein: CASSPTGGGYGYTF; J gene: TRBJ1-2; V gene: TRBV5-6; clone size: NA; D gene: TRBD1
CDR3 DNA: TGTGCCAGTAGTGAGACGAGACAGGGGCAACAGCCCCAGCATTTT; CDR3 protein: CASSETRQGQQPQHF; J gene: TRBJ1-5; V gene: TRBV19; clone size: NA; D gene: TRBD1
CDR3 DNA: TGTGCCAGCAGCTATCAAGGGGGACGGGGCTACGAGCAGTACTTC; CDR3 protein: CASSYQGGRGYEQYF; J gene: TRBJ2-7; V gene: TRBV7-9; clone size: NA; D gene: NA
CDR3 DNA: TGTGCCAGCAGCTTAGAAACAGAGCAGCCCCAGCATTTT; CDR3 protein: CASSLETEQPQHF; J gene: TRBJ1-5; V gene: TRBV7-9; clone size: NA; D gene: NA
CDR3 DNA: TGTGCCTGGAGTGTGGAAGGGGGGGCCTCAGATACGCAGTATTTT; CDR3 protein: CAWSVEGGASDTQYF; J gene: TRBJ2-3; V gene: TRBV30; clone size: NA; D gene: NA
CDR3 DNA: TGTGCCAGTAGGGAAGGGACAGCCCTTAACTATGGCTACACCTTC; CDR3 protein: CASREGTALNYGYTF; J gene: TRBJ1-2; V gene: TRBV19; clone size: NA; D gene: TRBD1
CDR3 DNA: TGTGCCAGCAACCTACGGAGGGACAGCGATCAGCCCCAGCATTTT; CDR3 protein: CASNLRRDSDQPQHF; J gene: TRBJ1-5; V gene: TRBV6-6; clone size: NA; D gene: TRBD1
CDR3 DNA: TGCGCCAGCAGCCAAGGTTGGAGCAGCTTTTCTGAAGCTTTCTTT; CDR3 protein: CASSQGWSSFSEAFF; J gene: TRBJ1-1; V gene: TRBV4-1; clone size: NA; D gene: NA
CDR3 DNA: TGTGCCAGCAGTGAATACGGTGGCTACGAGCAGTACTTC; CDR3 protein: CASSEYGGYEQYF; J gene: TRBJ2-7; V gene: TRBV25-1; clone size: few; D gene: NA
CDR3 DNA: TGTGCCAGCAGACTAACAGGGGACACTGAAGCTTTCTTT; CDR3 protein: CASRLTGDTEAFF; J gene: TRBJ1-1; V gene: TRBV7-3; clone size: NA; D gene: TRBD1
CDR3 DNA: TGTGCCATCAGTGAGAGGTCTAGCGGGGGGCCAGACTACGAGCAGTACTTC; CDR3 protein: CAISERSSGGPDYEQYF; J gene: TRBJ2-7; V gene: TRBV10-3; clone size: NA; D gene: TRBD2